The 5 T cell receptor beta chains below come from one sample, sequenced in a study of blood T cell repertoires in COVID-19. Measured with immunoSEQ multiplex PCR; TCRdb has only the in-frame clones, and not every one. The sample has some 220,000 clones, around 86% seen once. Sequenced sample: peripheral blood. The receptors were sampled from a woman between 65 and 79 years old with COVID-19, enrolled during active disease.

This sequence joins TRBV6-5 and TRBJ1-6; no clear D. Germline CDR1 reads MNHEY; CDR2 reads SVGAGI. CDR3 size: 13 residues. Deletions cut 6 bases from V and 5 bases from J, with 8 bases between. The CDR3 spells CASRESDNSPLHF. The CDR3 DNA follows: TGTGCCAGCAGGGAGAGTGATAATTCACCCCTCCACTTT.

This clone showed up just once. This sequence joins TRBV11-3 and TRBJ1-6; D remains unclear. Trimming pared 4 bases from V and 10 bases from J, leaving 8 bases between. The germline V gene encodes CDR1 SGHNT and CDR2 YENEEA. The CDR3 totals 12 residues. This CDR3 is CASSSGGSPLHF. The DNA of the CDR3 is TGTGCCAGCAGCTCCGGAGGATCACCCCTCCACTTT.

The genes are TRBV6-5 and TRBJ1-1, with TRBD1 matching over 11 bases. With 8 bases clipped from V and 4 bases from J, the junction kept 9 bases outside the gene matches. Germline V gene lookup returns CDR1 MNHEY and CDR2 SVGAGI. This CDR3 has 15 amino acids. The CDR3 sequence: CASGPRGTGGTEAFF. CDR3 DNA: TGTGCCAGCGGGCCCCGGGGGACAGGGGGCACTGAAGCTTTCTTT.

V is TRBV15 and J is TRBJ2-5; D not resolved. The CDR3 contains 12 residues. Germline V gene sequence: CDR1 LNHNV, CDR2 YYDKDF (reference sequence). V shed 4 bases and J shed 3 bases, with 6 bases lying between them. The CDR3 DNA reads TGTGCCACCAGCATAGCTGAAGAGACCCAGTACTTC. It codes for CATSIAEETQYF.

The chain carries TRBV10-3 and TRBJ2-6; a weak D match, TRBD1 (6 bases). The CDR3 is 18 residues long. V lost 2 bases and J lost 0, with 14 bases in between. CDR1 ENHRY and CDR2 SYGVKD come from the germline V gene. This chain's CDR3 is CAISEGIGQISGANVLTF. CDR3 nucleotides: TGTGCCATCAGTGAGGGGATAGGACAGATCTCTGGGGCCAACGTCCTGACTTTC.